This T cell receptor (beta chain) was profiled in a study of blood T cell repertoires in COVID-19 (dated by TCRdb to the early 2020s). Background on the whole study: Samples covering the acute and convalescent phases of COVID-19 were provided by collaborators in the United States, Italy and Spain. The material from the prospective study consisted of cDNA or gDNA derived from T cells, B-cell-depleted T cells, or PBMCs. The dataset comprised deeply sampled blood TCRbeta repertoires from subjects exposed to, actively infected with, or recovered from COVID-19. The repertoires were released in a freely available public database meant as a resource for research on the immune response to SARS-CoV-2. Samples came from the ongoing ImmuneRACE study (first 160 participants) plus 1,254 subjects from 6 global collaborators. The sample metadata nearly always contained a de-identified subject ID, COVID-19 status, age in years and sex. Where HLA class I and class II types were available, the types were taken from metadata supplied by the sample provider, not from assay-based typing. Overall study outcomes, separate from this receptor: How much clinical and demographic metadata was included differed by source and by participant, and the metadata was provided uncurated.

Whole blood was collected in K2EDTA tubes by collaborating institutions according to the institutions' own protocols. For TCRbeta analysis, collaborators shipped samples as frozen whole blood, isolated PBMCs, or DNA extracted from either of those sample types. The immunoSEQ Assay, a bias-controlled multiplex PCR, was used to amplify TCRbeta CDR3 regions from genomic DNA. The study's own analysis went as follows. The number of nucleated cells in each sample was estimated from the amplification of reference gene primers within the assay. To quantify the absolute abundance of each unique TCRbeta CDR3 rearrangement, sequence reads were collapsed and filtered. For each sample, productive Simpson clonality was calculated as the square root of Simpson's diversity index over productive rearrangements. Drawn from immuneACCESS, this table holds only the in-frame rearrangements with V and J called that TCRdb kept. Clones are partly lost; checked studies trace under half to an unresolved V gene and leave the rest unexplained. Clone size and the V and J calls come from that table; the DNA yielded D and trimming. This sample is represented by tens of thousands of clones; roughly 87% of them were singletons. Of the sample, 25% to 30% falls within the top ten clones.

A word on this clone: Its antigen is still unknown. One base away there is no much larger clone; base qualities are not given.

CDR1 and CDR2, looked up from the germline V gene, are LGHNA and YSLEER. V is clipped by 1 base and J by 7 bases, and the sequence between their germline boundaries is 8 bases long. The CDR3 measures 13 amino acids from cysteine to phenylalanine. CDR3 DNA is the only sequence kept; it has 39 bases, read in frame from the first base. The chain is made from TRBV4-3 and TRBJ1-5; the D gene assignment is ambiguous. This receptor was obtained from a woman older than 75 with active or convalescent COVID-19. Sequences were obtained from peripheral blood. The encoded CDR3 is CASSQGARQPQHF. The bases are TGCGCCAGCAGCCAAGGAGCTAGGCAGCCCCAGCATTTT.